This paragraph reports one T cell receptor (beta chain). Its target is unknown. This record belongs to a study of T cell responses to AZD1222 COVID-19 vaccine. Assay: immunoSEQ multiplex PCR; the TCRdb copy retains only in-frame clones and omits some. The sample contains tens of thousands of clones, around nine tenths of which appear only once. Study-level points and caveats: Among the donors, most were white British and more were female, and clonal diversity was possibly underestimated. Repertoires were obtained solely post-peak T cell response.

This CDR3 region has 15 residues. Germline loops: CDR1 SNHLY, CDR2 FYNNEI. Germline trimming cut 7 bases from V and 7 bases from J; bases unmatched to any gene: 11. The chain combines TRBV2 with TRBJ2-2; the match to TRBD1 covers 8 bases. Material: peripheral blood, obtained 28 days after the second dose of the MenACWY control vaccine. This receptor was taken from an adult who received the MenACWY meningococcal vaccine as a control. CDR3 loop: CASITGTGGNGELFF. The CDR3 DNA reads as TGTGCCAGCATTACGGGAACAGGGGGTAACGGGGAGCTGTTTTTT. The full variable domain, completed using reference TRBV2 and TRBJ2-2, is EPEVTQTPSHQVTQMGQEVILRCVPISNHLYFYWYRQILGQKVEFLVSFYNNEISEKSEIFDDQFSVERPDGSNFTLKIRSTKLEDSAMYFCASITGTGGNGELFFGEGSRLTVL.